This T cell receptor (beta chain) was documented in a study of shared clonotypes between healthy human individuals. The naive CD8 population came from CD45RO-negative cells selected for CCR7, without terminally differentiated effector memory CD45RA+ cells. Using 200 ng DNA, some 30,000 T cell genomes, the sorted-subset replicate PCRs were run. In the study's own analysis: Junction-only sequences without quality scores came from ImmunoSEQ, so filtering differed. Some clones are missing from TCRdb's copy, which holds only in-frame ones; the method was immunoSEQ multiplex PCR. The V and J calls and the clone size are those of that table, but D and trimming were determined from the DNA. The table has some 2,100,000 clones, roughly 91% seen once. Study results and caveats: Against clonotypes common to all four donors, non-shared ones had lower generation probabilities.

This clone appeared a single time. What it binds is unknown. The CDR3 spans 15 residues. CDR1 is SGHVS, CDR2 FNYEAQ, per germline. Trimming cost V 0 bases and J 9 bases, with 15 bases left between them. The chain has TRBV7-6 and TRBJ2-1; no clear D gene. The sequence was collected from a man aged 18 to 30 in good health. Some clones in this sample may be carry-over from other donors' samples. Sequenced material: naive CD8+ T cells from PBMCs. The CDR3 DNA reads TGTGCCAGCAGCTTAGCGCAACGGCTGGGCGGTGAGCAGTTCTTC. This translates into CASSLAQRLGGEQFF.